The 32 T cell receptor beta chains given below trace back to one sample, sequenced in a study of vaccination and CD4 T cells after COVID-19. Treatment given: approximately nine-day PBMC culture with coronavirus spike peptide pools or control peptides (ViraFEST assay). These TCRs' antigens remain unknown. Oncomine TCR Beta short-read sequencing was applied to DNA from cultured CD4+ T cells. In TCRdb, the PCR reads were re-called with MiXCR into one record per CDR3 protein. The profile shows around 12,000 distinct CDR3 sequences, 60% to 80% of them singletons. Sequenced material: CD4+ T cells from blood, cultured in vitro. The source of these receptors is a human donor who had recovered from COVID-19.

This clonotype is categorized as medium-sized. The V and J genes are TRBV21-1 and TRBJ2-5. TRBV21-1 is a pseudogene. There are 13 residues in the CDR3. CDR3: CASSLWGKETQYF. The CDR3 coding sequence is TGTGCCAGCAGTTTGTGGGGTAAGGAGACCCAGTACTTC.

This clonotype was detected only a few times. In DNA form, the CDR3 reads TGTGCCAGTAGCGACCCAGGACGGAGGGACTATGGCTACACCTTC. Protein sequence: CASSDPGRRDYGYTF. The gene calls are TRBV19 and TRBJ1-2; D remains ambiguous. Germline-derived CDR1 and CDR2 are LNHDA and SQIVND (reference sequence). This CDR3 is 15 amino acids long. Trimming left V 6 bases short and J 3 bases short, with 17 bases between.

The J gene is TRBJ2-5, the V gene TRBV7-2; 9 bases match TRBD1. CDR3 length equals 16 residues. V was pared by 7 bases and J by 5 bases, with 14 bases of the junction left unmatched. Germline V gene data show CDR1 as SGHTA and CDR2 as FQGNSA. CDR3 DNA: TGTGCCAGCAACTTGCGAACGACAGGGGGGAGGGAGACCCAGTACTTC. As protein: CASNLRTTGGRETQYF. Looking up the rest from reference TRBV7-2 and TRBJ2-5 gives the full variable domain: GAGVSQSPSNKVTEKGKDVELRCDPISGHTALYWYRQSLGQGLEFLIYFQGNSAPDKSGLPSDRFSAERTGGSVSTLTIQRTQQEDSAVYLCASNLRTTGGRETQYFGPGTRLLVL.

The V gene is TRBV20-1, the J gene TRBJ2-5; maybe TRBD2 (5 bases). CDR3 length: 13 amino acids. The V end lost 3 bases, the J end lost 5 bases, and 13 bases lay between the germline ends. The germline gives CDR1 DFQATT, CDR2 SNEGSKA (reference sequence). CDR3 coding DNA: TGCAGTGCTAGTTCCACGGGAAAGGAGACCCAGTACTTC. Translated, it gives CSASSTGKETQYF.

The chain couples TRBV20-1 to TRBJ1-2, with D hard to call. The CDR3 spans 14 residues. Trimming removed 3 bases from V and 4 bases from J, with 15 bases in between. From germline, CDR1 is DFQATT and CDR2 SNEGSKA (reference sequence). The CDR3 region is CSASWGPLTYGYTF. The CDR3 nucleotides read TGCAGTGCTAGTTGGGGTCCACTCACCTATGGCTACACCTTC.

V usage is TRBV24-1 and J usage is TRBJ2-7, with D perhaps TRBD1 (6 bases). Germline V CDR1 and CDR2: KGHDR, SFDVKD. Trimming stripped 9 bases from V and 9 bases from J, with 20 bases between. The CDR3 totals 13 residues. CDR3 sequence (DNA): TGTGCCACCGCCTCAGGGGCCCCTGAGGTGCAGTACTTC. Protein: CATASGAPEVQYF.

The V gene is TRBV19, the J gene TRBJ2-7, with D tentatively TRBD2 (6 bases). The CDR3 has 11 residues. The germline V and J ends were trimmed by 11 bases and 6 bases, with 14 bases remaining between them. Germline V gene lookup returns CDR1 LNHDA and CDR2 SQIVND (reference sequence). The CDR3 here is CASPRGGEQYF. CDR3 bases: TGTGCCTCCCCCCGGGGAGGCGAGCAGTACTTC.

CDR3: CASSQYASGRGEQFF. For the CDR3, the DNA is TGTGCCAGCAGCCAATACGCAAGCGGGAGGGGTGAGCAGTTCTTC. V and J are TRBV7-2 and TRBJ2-1; 10 bases agree with TRBD2. The ends lost 5 bases at V and 9 bases at J; junction bases unmatched: 10. The CDR3 contains 15 residues. The germline V gene encodes CDR1 SGHTA and CDR2 FQGNSA.

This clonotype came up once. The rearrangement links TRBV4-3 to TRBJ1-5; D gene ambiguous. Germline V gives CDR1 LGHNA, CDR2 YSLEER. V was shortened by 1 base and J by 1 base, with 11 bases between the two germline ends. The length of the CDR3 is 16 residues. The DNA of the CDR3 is TGCGCCAGCAGCCAAGTTATCGGGCCAAGCAATCAGCCCCAGCATTTT. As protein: CASSQVIGPSNQPQHF.

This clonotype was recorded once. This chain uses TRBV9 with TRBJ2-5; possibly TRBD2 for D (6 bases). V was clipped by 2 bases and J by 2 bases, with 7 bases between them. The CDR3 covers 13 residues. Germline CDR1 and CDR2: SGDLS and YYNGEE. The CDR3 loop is CASSVGTQETQYF. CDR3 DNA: TGTGCCAGCAGCGTCGGGACTCAAGAGACCCAGTACTTC.

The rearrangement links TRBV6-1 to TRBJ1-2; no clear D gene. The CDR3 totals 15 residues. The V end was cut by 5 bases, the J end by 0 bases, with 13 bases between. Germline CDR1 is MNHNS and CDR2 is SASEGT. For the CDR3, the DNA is TGTGCCAGCAGTAGAGCGGATGCAGCTAACTATGGCTACACCTTC. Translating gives CASSRADAANYGYTF.

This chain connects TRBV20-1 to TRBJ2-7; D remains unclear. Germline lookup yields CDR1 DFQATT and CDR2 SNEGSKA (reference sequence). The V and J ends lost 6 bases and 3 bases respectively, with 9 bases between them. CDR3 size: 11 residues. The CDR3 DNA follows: TGCAGTGCCTCCCCGTACTACGAGCAGTACTTC. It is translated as CSASPYYEQYF.

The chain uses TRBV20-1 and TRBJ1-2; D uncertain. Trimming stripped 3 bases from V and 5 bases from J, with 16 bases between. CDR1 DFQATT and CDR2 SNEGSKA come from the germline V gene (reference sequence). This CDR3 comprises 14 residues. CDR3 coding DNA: TGCAGTGCTAGGGCGTCGGCAAGTCTATATGGCTACACCTTC. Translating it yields CSARASASLYGYTF.

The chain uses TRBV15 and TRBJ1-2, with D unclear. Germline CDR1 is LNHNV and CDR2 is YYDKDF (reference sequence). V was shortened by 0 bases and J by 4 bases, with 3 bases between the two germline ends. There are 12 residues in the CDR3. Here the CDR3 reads CATSREVYGYTF. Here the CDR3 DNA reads TGTGCCACCAGCAGAGAGGTCTATGGCTACACCTTC.

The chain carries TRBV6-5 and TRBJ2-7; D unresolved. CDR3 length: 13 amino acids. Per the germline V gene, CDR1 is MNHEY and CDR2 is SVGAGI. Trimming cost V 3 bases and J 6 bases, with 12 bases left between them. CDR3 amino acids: CASSYRPYGEQYF. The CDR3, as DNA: TGTGCCAGCAGTTATCGACCCTATGGCGAGCAGTACTTC.

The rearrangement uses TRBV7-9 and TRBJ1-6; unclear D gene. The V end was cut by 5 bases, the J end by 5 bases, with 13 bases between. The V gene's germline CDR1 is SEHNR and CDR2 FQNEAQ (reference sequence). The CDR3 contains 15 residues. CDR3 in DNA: TGTGCCAGCAGCCCCACGGCCGGTAATAATTCACCCCTCCACTTT. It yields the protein CASSPTAGNNSPLHF.

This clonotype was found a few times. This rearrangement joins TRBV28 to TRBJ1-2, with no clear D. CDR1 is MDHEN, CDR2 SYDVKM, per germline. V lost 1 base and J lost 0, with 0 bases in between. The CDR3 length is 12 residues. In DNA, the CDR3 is TGTGCCAGCAGTTTATCTAACTATGGCTACACCTTC. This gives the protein CASSLSNYGYTF.

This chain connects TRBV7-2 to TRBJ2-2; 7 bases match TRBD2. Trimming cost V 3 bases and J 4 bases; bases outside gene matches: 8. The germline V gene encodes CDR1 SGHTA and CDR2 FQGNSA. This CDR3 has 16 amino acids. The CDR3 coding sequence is TGTGCCAGCAGCTTTGAGGGAGGGCTGGGCACCGGGGAGCTGTTTTTT. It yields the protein CASSFEGGLGTGELFF.

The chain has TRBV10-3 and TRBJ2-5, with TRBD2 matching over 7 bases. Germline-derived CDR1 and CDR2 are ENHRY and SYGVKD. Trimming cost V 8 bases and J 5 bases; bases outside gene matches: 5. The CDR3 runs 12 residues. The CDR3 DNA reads TGTGCCATCCGCGGGAGTGGGGAGACCCAGTACTTC. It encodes CAIRGSGETQYF.

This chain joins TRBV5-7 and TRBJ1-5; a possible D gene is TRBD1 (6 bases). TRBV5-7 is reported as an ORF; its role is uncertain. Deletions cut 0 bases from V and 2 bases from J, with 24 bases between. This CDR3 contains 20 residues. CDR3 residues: CASSLVVGPDRQGCNQPQHF. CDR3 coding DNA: TGTGCCAGCAGCTTGGTAGTAGGCCCCGATAGGCAGGGGTGCAATCAGCCCCAGCATTTT.

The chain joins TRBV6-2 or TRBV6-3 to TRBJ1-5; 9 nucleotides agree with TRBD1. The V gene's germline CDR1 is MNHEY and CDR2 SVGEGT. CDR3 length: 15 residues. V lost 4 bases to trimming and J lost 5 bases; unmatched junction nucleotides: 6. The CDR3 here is CASSSDRGKDQPQHF. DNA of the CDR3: TGTGCCAGCAGTTCCGACAGGGGGAAGGATCAGCCCCAGCATTTT.

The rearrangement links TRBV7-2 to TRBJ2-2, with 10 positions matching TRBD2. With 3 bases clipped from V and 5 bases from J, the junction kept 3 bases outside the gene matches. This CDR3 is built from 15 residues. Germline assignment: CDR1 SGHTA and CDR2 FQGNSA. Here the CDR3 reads CASSFSSGSTGELFF. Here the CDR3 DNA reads TGTGCCAGCAGCTTTTCTAGCGGGAGTACCGGGGAGCTGTTTTTT.

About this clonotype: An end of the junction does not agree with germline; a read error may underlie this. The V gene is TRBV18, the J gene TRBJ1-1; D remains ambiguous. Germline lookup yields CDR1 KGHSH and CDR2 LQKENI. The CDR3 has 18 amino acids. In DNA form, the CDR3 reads TGTGCCCGCTCACTAACCGTAATAGGGCCGGGAGGGAACACTGAAGCTTTCTTT. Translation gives CARSLTVIGPGGNTEAFF.

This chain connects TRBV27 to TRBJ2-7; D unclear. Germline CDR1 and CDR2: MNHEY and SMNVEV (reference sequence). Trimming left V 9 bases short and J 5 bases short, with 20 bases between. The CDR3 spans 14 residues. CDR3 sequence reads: CASGDRPYRDEQYF. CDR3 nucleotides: TGTGCCAGTGGGGATAGGCCCTACCGAGACGAGCAGTACTTC.

The CDR3 nucleotides are TGTGCCAGTAGTATAGGAGCCGGGTCCTCTGGAAACACCATATATTTT. It encodes CASSIGAGSSGNTIYF. J is TRBJ1-3 and V is TRBV19; D is unclear. Germline V gives CDR1 LNHDA, CDR2 SQIVND (reference sequence). The CDR3 covers 16 residues. V lost 1 base to trimming and J lost 0 bases, with 10 bases between them.

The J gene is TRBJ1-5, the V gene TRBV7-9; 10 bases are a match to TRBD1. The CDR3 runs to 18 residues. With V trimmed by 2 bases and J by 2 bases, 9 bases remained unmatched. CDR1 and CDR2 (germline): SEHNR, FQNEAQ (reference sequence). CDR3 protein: CASSLTGTGAFGNQPQHF. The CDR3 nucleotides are TGTGCCAGCAGCTTAACCGGGACAGGGGCGTTTGGCAATCAGCCCCAGCATTTT.

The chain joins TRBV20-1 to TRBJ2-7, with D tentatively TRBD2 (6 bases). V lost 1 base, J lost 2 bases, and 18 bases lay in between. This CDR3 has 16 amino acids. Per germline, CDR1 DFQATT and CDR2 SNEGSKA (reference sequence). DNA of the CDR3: TGCAGTGCTAGAGGGGGGGTAGGCAATCCCACCTACGAGCAGTACTTC. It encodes CSARGGVGNPTYEQYF.

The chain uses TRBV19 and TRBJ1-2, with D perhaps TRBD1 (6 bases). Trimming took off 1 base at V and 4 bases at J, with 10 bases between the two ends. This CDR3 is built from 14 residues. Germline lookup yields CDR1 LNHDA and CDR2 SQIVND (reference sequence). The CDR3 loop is CASSIVLQGYGYTF. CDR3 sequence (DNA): TGTGCCAGTAGTATAGTGTTACAGGGCTATGGCTACACCTTC.

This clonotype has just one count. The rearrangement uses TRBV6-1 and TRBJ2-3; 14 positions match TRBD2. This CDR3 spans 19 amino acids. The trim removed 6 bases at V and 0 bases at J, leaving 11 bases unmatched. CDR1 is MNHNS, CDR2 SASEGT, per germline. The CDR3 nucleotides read TGTGCCAGCAGCGCCCGAAGGACTAGCGGGAGGTCTAGCACAGATACGCAGTATTTT. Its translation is CASSARRTSGRSSTDTQYF.

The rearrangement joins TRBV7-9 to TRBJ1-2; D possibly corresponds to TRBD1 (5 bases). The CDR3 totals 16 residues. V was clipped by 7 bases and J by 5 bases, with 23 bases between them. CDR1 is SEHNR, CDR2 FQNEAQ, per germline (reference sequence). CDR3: CASTPEGSRAVYGYTF. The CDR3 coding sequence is TGTGCCAGCACCCCCGAGGGGTCTCGGGCCGTTTATGGCTACACCTTC.

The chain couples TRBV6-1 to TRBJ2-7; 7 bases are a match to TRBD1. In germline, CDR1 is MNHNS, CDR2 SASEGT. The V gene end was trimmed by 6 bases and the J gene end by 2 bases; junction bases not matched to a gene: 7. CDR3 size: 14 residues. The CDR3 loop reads CASSQDRPPYEQYF. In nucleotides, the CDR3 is TGTGCCAGCAGCCAGGACAGGCCCCCCTACGAGCAGTACTTC.

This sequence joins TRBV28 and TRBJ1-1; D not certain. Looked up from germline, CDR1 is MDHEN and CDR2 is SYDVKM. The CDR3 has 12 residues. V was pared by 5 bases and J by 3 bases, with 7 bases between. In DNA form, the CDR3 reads TGTGCCAGCAGTATAAGGGACACTGAAGCTTTCTTT. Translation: CASSIRDTEAFF.